A single T cell receptor beta chain is shown here with its context. The target antigen is unknown. The CDR3 does not close with the conserved phenylalanine or tryptophan, likely indicating a read error. The DNA is omitted, as the CDR3 cannot be located on it reliably, and the CDR3 follows TCRdb's listing. This specimen belongs to a study of cytomegalovirus exposure and HLA in healthy donors. Primers for the PCR totalled 60 Vbeta and 13 Jbeta. The method was immunoSEQ multiplex PCR; TCRdb's version includes in-frame clones alone and lacks a portion of them. The table records 200,000 or so clones, 65% to 85% of them present only once. The length of the CDR3 is 13 amino acids, counting both ends. Per germline, CDR1 SEHNR and CDR2 FQNEAQ (reference sequence). General observations from the study: A later analysis found that most CMV-associated TCR beta chains appeared HLA-restricted. TCR beta sequences numbering 15,000 to 20,000 were associated with HLA alleles at 0.05 false discovery rate in a later analysis.

This TCR was sampled from a boy aged 2 to 10 in good health and CMV-seronegative. The sample was PBMCs. The genes are TRBV7-9 and TRBJ1-1; the D call in the table, TRBD1, was not verified against the DNA. Here the CDR3 reads CASSLVGQPTDSL.